This TCR beta chain comes out of a study of T cells in Graves' hyperthyroidism and ophthalmopathy. Germline loops: CDR1 DFQATT, CDR2 SNEGSKA (reference sequence). This CDR3 is 14 amino acids long. V was clipped by 6 bases and J by 3 bases; unmatched bases: 11. Pregnant or lactating patients were excluded, as were those with uncontrolled infection or other autoimmune disease. Drawn at first hyperthyroidism diagnosis, the blood sample preceded any ophthalmopathy symptoms. This clonotype was seen repeatedly, ten times or more. Using RNA transcripts as the source, TCR beta CDR3 regions were amplified. When the TCR CDR3 underwent first-round RT-PCR, the HTBI primer set was used. MiXCR was run by TCRdb on the multiplex PCR reads, yielding one entry per CDR3 protein. Counted here are around 700,000 distinct CDR3 sequences, approximately 19% occurring once; the ten biggest clones make up around 15%.

V usage is TRBV20-1 and J usage is TRBJ2-7, with 7 bases that match TRBD2. The clonotype was recovered from a woman aged 50 to 65 with Graves' hyperthyroidism that later progressed to Graves' ophthalmopathy. Sequencing input: blood. DNA of the CDR3: TGCAGTGCAACTTTCCCCGGGGGGTTCTACGAGCAGTACTTC. Translating it yields CSATFPGGFYEQYF.